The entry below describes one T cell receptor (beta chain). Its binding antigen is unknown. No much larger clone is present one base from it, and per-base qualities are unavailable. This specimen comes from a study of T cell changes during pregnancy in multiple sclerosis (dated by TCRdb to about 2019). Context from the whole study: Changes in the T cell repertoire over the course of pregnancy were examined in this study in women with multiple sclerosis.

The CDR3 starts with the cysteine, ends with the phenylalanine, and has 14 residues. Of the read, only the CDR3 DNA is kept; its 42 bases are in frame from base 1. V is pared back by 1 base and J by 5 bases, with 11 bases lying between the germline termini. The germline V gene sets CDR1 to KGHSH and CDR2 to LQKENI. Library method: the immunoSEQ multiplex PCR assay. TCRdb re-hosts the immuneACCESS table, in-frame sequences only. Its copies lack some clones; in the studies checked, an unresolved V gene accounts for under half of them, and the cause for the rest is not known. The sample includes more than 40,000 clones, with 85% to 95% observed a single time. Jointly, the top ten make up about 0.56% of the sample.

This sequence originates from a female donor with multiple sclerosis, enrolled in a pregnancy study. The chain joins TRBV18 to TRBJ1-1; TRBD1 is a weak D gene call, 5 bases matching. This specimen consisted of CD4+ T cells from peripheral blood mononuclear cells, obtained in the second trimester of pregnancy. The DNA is TGTGCCAGCTCACCACTTCCGGGGGAGACTGAAGCTTTCTTT. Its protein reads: CASSPLPGETEAFF.